These 14 T cell receptor beta chains share one sample of origin, sequenced in a study of blood T cell repertoires in COVID-19. Clones were sequenced by immunoSEQ multiplex PCR, and TCRdb holds only the in-frame ones, with some missing. The sample gives roughly 200,000 clones, 84% of which show up once; 18% is in the top ten. Source material: peripheral blood. The receptors were gathered from an elderly woman with active or convalescent COVID-19.

The V and J genes are TRBV6-5 and TRBJ2-7, with 8 bases fitting TRBD1. With V trimmed by 6 bases and J by 0 bases, 4 bases remained unmatched. This CDR3 contains 14 residues. CDR1 is MNHEY, CDR2 SVGAGI, per germline. The CDR3 DNA sequence: TGTGCCAGCAGGGGACAGGCGTTCTCCTACGAGCAGTACTTC. It specifies CASRGQAFSYEQYF.

The rearrangement links TRBV30 to TRBJ2-1; 12 bases fit TRBD2. V shed 2 bases and J 6 bases; nucleotides not matched to a gene: 5. The CDR3 has 15 amino acids. CDR1 GTSNPN and CDR2 SVGIG come from the germline V gene (reference sequence). This chain's CDR3 is CAWSRLAGVANEQFF. The CDR3 coding sequence is TGTGCCTGGAGTAGACTAGCGGGAGTGGCCAATGAGCAGTTCTTC.

The chain links TRBV5-5 to TRBJ2-3, with 11 bases aligning to TRBD2. CDR1 SGHKS and CDR2 YYEKEE come from the germline V gene (reference sequence). J gave up 2 bases and V 1 base, and 6 bases lay outside the gene matches. CDR3 length: 17 residues. The CDR3 nucleotides are TGTGCCAGCAGCTTGCTAGCGGGGGGTCTCATCACAGATACGCAGTATTTT. This codes for CASSLLAGGLITDTQYF.

V and J are TRBV19 and TRBJ1-5, with D possibly matching TRBD1 (5 bases). Per germline, CDR1 LNHDA and CDR2 SQIVND (reference sequence). This CDR3 spans 14 amino acids. Trimming pared 6 bases from V and 6 bases from J, leaving 15 bases between. CDR3: CASSPTGFTQPQHF. In DNA form, the CDR3 reads TGTGCCAGTAGCCCTACAGGATTTACTCAGCCCCAGCATTTT.

This chain joins TRBV29-1 and TRBJ1-1; D is undetermined. This CDR3 spans 12 amino acids. CDR1 and CDR2 (germline): SQVTM, ANQGSEA. The ends were cut back, 7 bases at V and 3 bases at J, with 12 bases in the middle. The CDR3 reads CSAGNLDTEAFF. In nucleotides, the CDR3 is TGCAGCGCCGGGAATTTAGACACTGAAGCTTTCTTT.

The V gene is TRBV5-1, the J gene TRBJ2-5; 8 bases align to TRBD1. Germline V gives CDR1 SGHRS, CDR2 YFSETQ. The CDR3 contains 14 residues. With V trimmed by 3 bases and J by 5 bases, 6 bases remained unmatched. The CDR3, as DNA: TGCGCCAGCAGCTGGATGACAGGGGAGGAGACCCAGTACTTC. Translating it yields CASSWMTGEETQYF. The variable domain in full, completed from reference TRBV5-1 and TRBJ2-5, reads KAGVTQTPRYLIKTRGQQVTLSCSPISGHRSVSWYQQTPGQGLQFLFEYFSETQRNKGNFPGRFSGRQFSNSRSEMNVSTLELGDSALYLCASSWMTGEETQYFGPGTRLLVL.

This chain links TRBV7-2 with TRBJ2-5; no definite D call. The CDR3 covers 13 residues. Germline assignment: CDR1 SGHTA and CDR2 FQGNSA. V was shortened by 5 bases and J by 6 bases, with 13 bases between the two germline ends. The DNA of the CDR3 is TGTGCCAGCAGCGTAAACCTACTCAAGACCCAGTACTTC. Its translation: CASSVNLLKTQYF.

The chain links TRBV7-9 to TRBJ1-1; possible D gene TRBD1, 6 bases. Germline CDR1 SEHNR, CDR2 FQNEAQ (reference sequence). The ends were cut back, 9 bases at V and 5 bases at J, with 10 bases in the middle. There are 11 residues in the CDR3. The CDR3 DNA is TGTGCCAGTCCTCAGGGGACTGAAGCTTTCTTT. Its translation: CASPQGTEAFF.

This chain joins TRBV7-2 and TRBJ1-2; 7 bases line up with TRBD1. Trimming cost V 6 bases and J 6 bases; bases outside gene matches: 7. Germline CDR1 reads SGHTA; CDR2 reads FQGNSA. The CDR3 consists of 13 residues. CDR3 nucleotides: TGTGCCAGCAGATGGGGACAGCTCGATGGCTACACCTTC. Translated: CASRWGQLDGYTF. The full variable domain, in which reference TRBV7-2 and TRBJ1-2 provide the parts outside the CDR3, is GAGVSQSPSNKVTEKGKDVELRCDPISGHTALYWYRQSLGQGLEFLIYFQGNSAPDKSGLPSDRFSAERTGGSVSTLTIQRTQQEDSAVYLCASRWGQLDGYTFGSGTRLTVV.

The V and J genes are TRBV7-8 and TRBJ1-2, with D unresolved. Trimming stripped 0 bases from V and 8 bases from J, with 19 bases between. The CDR3 contains 16 residues. Germline V CDR1 and CDR2: SGHVS, FQNEAQ. This chain's CDR3 is CASSLAAGGARGGYTF. In DNA form, the CDR3 reads TGTGCCAGCAGCTTAGCGGCGGGTGGAGCGCGTGGAGGCTACACCTTC.

The V call is TRBV5-4, the J call TRBJ1-5, with TRBD1 identical over 7 bases. The length of the CDR3 is 18 residues. CDR1 SGHNT and CDR2 YYREEE come from the germline V gene (reference sequence). The junction had 14 bases not matched to a gene; V was cut back by 1 base and J by 4 bases. The CDR3 DNA sequence: TGTGCCAGCAGCTTGAAGTCGGTAGGGGGCAGGCTAAATCAGCCCCAGCATTTT. Its protein is CASSLKSVGGRLNQPQHF.

Of note for this clone: In the same sample, other DNA sequences code for this CDR3. The V call is TRBV4-3, the J call TRBJ2-7; TRBD1 might be the D (5 bases). Per the germline V gene, CDR1 is LGHNA and CDR2 is YSLEER. The CDR3 covers 14 residues. V lost 0 bases and J lost 3, with 9 bases in between. The CDR3 region is CASSQERGSYEQYF. CDR3 DNA sequence: TGCGCCAGCAGCCAAGAAAGGGGCAGCTACGAGCAGTACTTC.

This clone was seen a handful of times. The chain combines TRBV11-2 with TRBJ2-1; TRBD2 matches 7 bases. CDR3 length equals 12 residues. With V trimmed by 4 bases and J by 8 bases, 2 bases remained unmatched. Germline values: CDR1 SGHAT, CDR2 FQNNGV. CDR3 in amino acids: CASSYSGHEQFF. Written as DNA, the CDR3 is TGTGCCAGCAGCTATAGCGGGCATGAGCAGTTCTTC.

V is TRBV19 and J is TRBJ1-2, with a tentative D call TRBD1 (5 bases). CDR1 is LNHDA, CDR2 SQIVND, per germline (reference sequence). This CDR3 has 14 amino acids. Trimming pared 3 bases from V and 5 bases from J, leaving 13 bases between. CDR3 amino acids: CASSIDGQGYGYTF. DNA of the CDR3: TGTGCCAGTAGTATCGACGGACAAGGTTATGGCTACACCTTC.